A selection of T cell receptor beta chains follows, all from one sample in a study of CD8 T cells in Susac syndrome. TCRdb reanalysed the immunoSEQ multiplex PCR reads using MiXCR and keeps one entry per CDR3 protein. The profile shows hundreds of thousands of distinct CDR3 sequences, approximately 85% of them singletons. Input material: CD8+ T cells from PBMCs. These receptor sequences come from a human donor with multiple sclerosis. Each CDR3 is given without its conserved first and last residue.

J gene: TRBJ2-7; V gene: TRBV4-3; CDR3 protein: ASSQAMAGGEQY
J gene: TRBJ1-5; V gene: TRBV5-1; CDR3 protein: ASSEDNNQPQH
J gene: TRBJ2-1; V gene: TRBV4-2; CDR3 protein: ASSQDGTSGSDEQF
J gene: TRBJ2-5; V gene: TRBV29-1; CDR3 protein: SATGAKETQY
J gene: TRBJ1-5; V gene: TRBV27; CDR3 protein: ASSLWWRGGPQH
J gene: TRBJ2-7; V gene: TRBV10-3; CDR3 protein: AIAPREHNTYEQY
J gene: TRBJ2-2; V gene: TRBV18; CDR3 protein: ASSSGPDTYTGELF
J gene: TRBJ2-1; V gene: TRBV2; CDR3 protein: ASSEELLYNEQF
J gene: TRBJ2-2; V gene: TRBV5-6; CDR3 protein: ASSSPGTATPNTGELF
J gene: TRBJ2-7; V gene: TRBV27; CDR3 protein: ASSLAGVRYEQY
J gene: TRBJ2-1; V gene: TRBV19; CDR3 protein: ASTAGLAGYGEQF
J gene: TRBJ1-5; V gene: TRBV27; CDR3 protein: ASSLSRDQPQH
J gene: TRBJ2-7; V gene: TRBV3-1; CDR3 protein: ASSRTGLVDYEQY
J gene: TRBJ2-1; V gene: TRBV5-1; CDR3 protein: ASSFTTVRSYNEQF
J gene: TRBJ1-2; V gene: TRBV5-1; CDR3 protein: ASSFESGTGSYGYT
J gene: TRBJ2-1; V gene: TRBV20-1; CDR3 protein: SARGIAGGTQNEQF
J gene: TRBJ2-6; V gene: TRBV12-3/TRBV12-4; CDR3 protein: ASSPGGANVLT
J gene: TRBJ1-2; V gene: TRBV28; CDR3 protein: ASSLLEQGFNYGYT
J gene: TRBJ1-1; V gene: TRBV7-6; CDR3 protein: ASSLGFRGDTEAF
J gene: TRBJ2-7; V gene: TRBV5-1; CDR3 protein: ASSFGLEYEQY
J gene: TRBJ2-1; V gene: TRBV25-1; CDR3 protein: ASSESEVAYNEQF
J gene: TRBJ2-7; V gene: TRBV6-1; CDR3 protein: ASSQDSRPYEQY
J gene: TRBJ1-1; V gene: TRBV4-3; CDR3 protein: ASSHTTLWDQEAF
J gene: TRBJ2-2; V gene: TRBV28; CDR3 protein: ASSIGASSVELF
J gene: TRBJ2-5; V gene: TRBV7-9; CDR3 protein: ASRIAGGETQY